This T cell receptor beta chain was observed in a study of T-cell reconstitution after alpha-beta-depleted transplantation in children. During its preparation, the TCRbeta library received unique molecular identifiers. Each CDR3 protein is one row after TCRdb ran MiXCR on the PCR reads. The data show some 200,000 distinct CDR3 sequences, with approximately 14% seen just once and about 13% held by the top ten. The ends were cut back, 9 bases at V and 2 bases at J, with 20 bases in the middle. CDR3 length equals 15 residues. Germline loops: CDR1 SGDLS, CDR2 YYNGEE. The receptor was derived from a human donor who donated a stem cell graft to a child with acute lymphoblastic leukemia. This sample comprised PBMCs from the stem cell graft donor, obtained from the stem cell graft. The rearrangement links TRBV9 to TRBJ1-1, with TRBD1 as a possible D gene (5 bases). CDR3: CATVPLGLYNTEAFF. CDR3 DNA sequence: TGTGCCACTGTCCCTTTGGGACTCTATAACACTGAAGCTTTCTTT.